This T cell receptor (beta chain) was sequenced in a study of shared clonotypes between healthy human individuals. This CDR3 has 16 amino acids. Germline values: CDR1 SGHRS, CDR2 YFSETQ. The V end lost 5 bases, the J end lost 8 bases, and 22 bases lay between the germline ends. Concerning this clone itself: Its target is not known.

Profiling relied on immunoSEQ multiplex PCR, and the TCRdb table lists in-frame clones only, not all of them. The repertoire has around 2.3 million clones, roughly 95% of them found once; the top ten carry about 0.13%. Study conclusions and caveats: Estimated clonotype richness was generally higher in naive than memory subsets.

V and J are TRBV5-1 and TRBJ1-4, with D possibly TRBD1 on 6 matching bases. The sequencing sample was made of naive CD4+ T cells sorted from blood. The subset is: CD45RA+ positively selected. The clonotype originates from a man aged 18-30 years in good health. CDR3 residues: CASRPETGTFGEKLFF. The CDR3 DNA reads as TGCGCCAGCAGACCCGAAACAGGGACCTTCGGGGAAAAACTGTTTTTT.